The T cell receptor (beta chain) under discussion was sequenced for a study of T-cell memory formation after mild COVID-19. Study summary: Largely donor-specific TCR clusters were found.

TCRdb analysed the 5' RACE reads with MiXCR anew, one entry per CDR3 protein. This sample has hundreds of thousands of distinct CDR3 sequences, with 25% found just once. Germline-derived CDR1 and CDR2 are SEHNR and FQNEAQ (reference sequence). There are 14 residues in the CDR3. Trimming shortened V by 1 base and J by 6 bases, and 11 bases separated the two germline ends. Concerning this clonotype itself: What it binds is not known.

Notes on the study in general: Balance between CD4 and CD8 was seen in clones contracting day 15 to 85, and a CD4+ lean was seen in later expanders. Nothing confirmed that second-wave clones peaking on day 37 were specific for SARS-CoV-2.

The chain uses TRBV7-9 and TRBJ2-3; D is unresolved. Sequencing was done on a sample of PBMCs or a T cell subset sorted from them (not recorded which). The TCR sequence derives from an adult woman who had mild COVID-19 (a few samples of this study predate the infection). Cell type and time point are not known. The chain's CDR3 is CASSLVGRLDTQYF. Here the CDR3 DNA reads TGTGCCAGCAGCTTAGTTGGGCGCTTGGATACGCAGTATTTT.